The T cell receptor (beta chain) under discussion was sequenced for a study of identical twins. Overall study findings and caveats: Interpretation of the results relied on cross-sectional statistical analysis and not on following the same donors. Potential partial confounding of zero-insertion analyses by invariant MAIT and iNKT cells was noted. Fewer insertions characterized abundant cord blood beta clonotypes, whereas memory repertoires showed none.

The cDNA had a unique molecular identifier and a template-switch universal primer site. TCRdb re-derived calls from the 5' RACE reads in MiXCR, one entry per CDR3 protein. The table shows approximately 1.8 million distinct CDR3 sequences, with around 33% occurring only once. Regarding this clonotype: Antigen unknown.

V was trimmed by 4 bases and J by 8 bases, leaving 17 bases between them. This CDR3 region has 13 residues. Germline V gene sequence: CDR1 SQVTM, CDR2 ANQGSEA. Material: cord blood. The receptor's source is a newborn girl in good health. This chain connects TRBV29-1 to TRBJ1-2; maybe TRBD1 (6 bases). CDR3 region: CSVARGRGEGYTF. DNA for the CDR3: TGCAGCGTTGCAAGAGGCAGGGGAGAGGGCTACACCTTC. Filled out from reference TRBV29-1 and TRBJ1-2, the complete variable domain reads SAVISQKPSRDICQRGTSLTIQCQVDSQVTMMFWYRQQPGQSLTLIATANQGSEATYESGFVIDKFPISRPNLTFSTLTVSNMSPEDSSIYLCSVARGRGEGYTFGSGTRLTVV.